This T cell receptor beta chain was identified in a study of monozygotic twins with inflammatory bowel disease. CDR1 is DFQATT and CDR2 is SNEGSKA in the germline V gene (reference sequence). This CDR3 is built from 12 residues. Donors each gave approximately 2.5 ml of blood. After re-calling the 5' RACE reads, TCRdb lists one entry per CDR3 protein, DNA absent. This repertoire includes fewer than 550,000 distinct CDR3 sequences. The sample was blood. The chain uses TRBV20-1 and TRBJ1-1; the TCRdb call, TRBD1, lacks DNA for checking. The sequence was obtained from a human donor with ulcerative colitis or Crohn's disease, or a healthy co-twin of an affected twin (not recorded which). The CDR3 here is CSAPGLSTEAFF.